This passage covers 22 T cell receptor beta chains from one sample sequenced in a study of blood T cell repertoires in COVID-19. Using immunoSEQ multiplex PCR, the repertoire was profiled, and TCRdb retains in-frame clones only, with some absent. The table has about 15,000 clones, approximately 80% seen once. The sample comprised peripheral blood. The origin of the receptors is a human donor in a cohort sampled during active COVID-19.

The chain couples TRBV7-9 to TRBJ1-1; maybe TRBD1 (5 bases). The CDR3 is made up of 18 amino acids. V was clipped by 1 base and J by 0 bases, with 18 bases between them. Per the germline V gene, CDR1 is SEHNR and CDR2 is FQNEAQ (reference sequence). Here the CDR3 DNA reads TGTGCCAGCAGCTTAGGTCGTGGTCAGGGCCGCATGAACACTGAAGCTTTCTTT. Its translation: CASSLGRGQGRMNTEAFF.

The chain employs TRBV29-1 and TRBJ1-1, with D hard to call. Germline-derived CDR1 and CDR2 are SQVTM and ANQGSEA. This CDR3 spans 17 amino acids. The V end lost 3 bases, the J end lost 1 base, and 21 bases lay between the germline ends. CDR3 bases: TGCAGCGTTGATTGGGTCTCGAACGGGGTTGGGAACACTGAAGCTTTCTTT. As protein: CSVDWVSNGVGNTEAFF. The variable domain in full, with the rest retrieved from reference TRBV29-1 and TRBJ1-1, is SAVISQKPSRDICQRGTSLTIQCQVDSQVTMMFWYRQQPGQSLTLIATANQGSEATYESGFVIDKFPISRPNLTFSTLTVSNMSPEDSSIYLCSVDWVSNGVGNTEAFFGQGTRLTVV.

The chain combines TRBV4-1 with TRBJ1-1; 9 bases match TRBD1. Trimming at V came to 5 bases and at J to 0 bases, leaving 7 bases not matched to a gene. CDR3 length: 16 amino acids. Germline V CDR1 and CDR2: MGHRA, YSYEKL. The CDR3 reads CASSSPGTGLNTEAFF. For the CDR3, the DNA is TGCGCCAGCAGCTCCCCCGGGACAGGGCTGAACACTGAAGCTTTCTTT.

The V and J genes are TRBV28 and TRBJ2-7; 7 nucleotides line up with TRBD2. J lost 3 bases, V lost 2 bases, and 1 base had no gene match. This CDR3 region has 13 residues. Germline values: CDR1 MDHEN, CDR2 SYDVKM. The CDR3 DNA is TGTGCCAGCAGTTTACGCGGGAGCTACGAGCAGTACTTC. Its protein product is CASSLRGSYEQYF. Drawing the rest from reference TRBV28 and TRBJ2-7, the complete variable domain is DVKVTQSSRYLVKRTGEKVFLECVQDMDHENMFWYRQDPGLGLRLIYFSYDVKMKEKGDIPEGYSVSREKKERFSLILESASTNQTSMYLCASSLRGSYEQYFGPGTRLTVT.

The genes are TRBV7-2 and TRBJ2-3; TRBD2 agrees at 9 bases. The germline V gene encodes CDR1 SGHTA and CDR2 FQGNSA. The CDR3 runs to 15 residues. J was trimmed by 3 bases and V by 6 bases; bases with no gene match: 7. CDR3 DNA: TGTGCCAGCAGTTACGTTAGCGGGGGAACAGATACGCAGTATTTT. It is translated as CASSYVSGGTDTQYF.

This chain links TRBV3-1 (or the pseudogene TRBV3-2) with TRBJ1-1, with TRBD1 matching over 9 bases. The germline CDR1 and CDR2 sequences are LGHDT and YNNKEL (reference sequence). The CDR3 totals 18 residues. Trimming took 5 bases from V and 5 from J; bases not matched to a gene: 18. Here the CDR3 DNA reads TGTGCCAGCAGCTGGCGAACAGGGGGCGCAAAAAGTGTGACTGAAGCTTTCTTT. Protein product: CASSWRTGGAKSVTEAFF.

The chain combines TRBV25-1 with TRBJ2-7; the D is unclear. The CDR3 has 13 residues. The ends were cut back, 1 base at V and 3 bases at J, with 7 bases in the middle. Germline CDR1 MGHDK, CDR2 SYGVNS. The DNA of the CDR3 is TGTGCCAGCAGTGAATTTCCTAACTACGAGCAGTACTTC. Its protein product is CASSEFPNYEQYF.

The genes are TRBV3-1 (or the pseudogene TRBV3-2) and TRBJ2-5; 11 bases line up with TRBD2. Germline trimming cut 4 bases from V and 1 base from J; bases unmatched to any gene: 2. Germline assignment: CDR1 LGHDT and CDR2 YNNKEL (reference sequence). The CDR3 contains 15 residues. The CDR3 here is CASSPGTSGQETQYF. The DNA of the CDR3 is TGTGCCAGCAGCCCCGGGACTAGCGGCCAAGAGACCCAGTACTTC.

V is TRBV5-6 and J is TRBJ1-1, with a weak D call TRBD1 (6 bases). Germline V gives CDR1 SGHDT, CDR2 YYEEEE. With 4 bases removed from V and 4 bases from J, the gap between germline ends came to 8 bases. CDR3 length equals 12 residues. The CDR3: CASSRGGTEAFF. Here the CDR3 DNA reads TGTGCCAGCAGCCGAGGGGGCACTGAAGCTTTCTTT.

This clone has more than one count but fewer than ten. The chain uses TRBV5-1 and TRBJ2-1; TRBD1 agrees at 7 bases. The V segment lost 4 bases and the J segment 7 bases; nucleotides outside the gene matches: 8. This CDR3 has 14 amino acids. Germline CDR1 SGHRS, CDR2 YFSETQ. CDR3 sequence reads: CASSAATGSNEQFF. The CDR3 DNA follows: TGCGCCAGCAGCGCTGCGACAGGGTCGAATGAGCAGTTCTTC.

This clone is a singleton in its sample. The chain's CDR3 is CASSHGASNSYEQYF. CDR3 DNA: TGTGCCAGCAGCCATGGAGCTAGCAACTCCTACGAGCAGTACTTC. This rearrangement joins TRBV5-6 to TRBJ2-7; a possible D gene is TRBD2 (5 bases). This CDR3 contains 15 residues. Per germline, CDR1 SGHDT and CDR2 YYEEEE. V lost 4 bases, J lost 0 bases, and 14 bases lay in between.

The rearrangement joins TRBV6-5 to TRBJ2-7; maybe TRBD2 (6 bases). The CDR3 is 13 amino acids. The V gene lost 9 bases and the J gene lost 4 bases, with 16 bases spanning the gap. CDR1 MNHEY and CDR2 SVGAGI come from the germline V gene. The CDR3 here is CASLGLSGYEQYF. The CDR3 coding sequence is TGTGCCAGTCTGGGGCTTAGCGGTTACGAGCAGTACTTC.

This chain connects TRBV19 to TRBJ2-6; no definite D call. Germline V gene sequence: CDR1 LNHDA, CDR2 SQIVND (reference sequence). The length of the CDR3 is 13 residues. V dropped 5 bases and J dropped 0 bases, with 2 bases sitting between them. The CDR3 is CASSLSGANVLTF. CDR3 bases: TGTGCCAGTAGTCTCTCTGGGGCCAACGTCCTGACTTTC.

V and J are TRBV9 and TRBJ1-2, with 9 bases lining up with TRBD1. CDR1 is SGDLS and CDR2 is YYNGEE in the germline V gene. V lost 2 bases to trimming and J lost 8 bases; unmatched junction nucleotides: 10. The CDR3 runs to 15 residues. The CDR3 loop is CASSVGNTGGMGYTF. DNA for the CDR3: TGTGCCAGCAGCGTCGGCAACACAGGGGGCATGGGCTACACCTTC.

The gene calls are TRBV3-1 (or the pseudogene TRBV3-2) and TRBJ2-3, with D maybe TRBD1 (5 bases). Germline V gene lookup returns CDR1 LGHDT and CDR2 YNNKEL (reference sequence). There are 18 residues in the CDR3. With 1 base removed from V and 2 bases from J, the gap between germline ends came to 19 bases. CDR3: CASSQAGYGQRNTDTQYF. The CDR3, as DNA: TGTGCCAGCAGCCAAGCGGGTTATGGACAACGAAACACAGATACGCAGTATTTT.

This clone was found once. The rearrangement links TRBV7-2 to TRBJ2-1; TRBD2 agrees at 13 bases. The V gene end was trimmed by 5 bases and the J gene end by 7 bases; junction bases not matched to a gene: 5. Germline CDR1 reads SGHTA; CDR2 reads FQGNSA. The length of the CDR3 is 15 residues. CDR3 in amino acids: CASSTGTSGVNEQFF. Written as DNA, the CDR3 is TGTGCCAGCAGCACAGGGACTAGCGGGGTTAATGAGCAGTTCTTC.

The rearrangement links TRBV10-2 to TRBJ2-7; 11 nucleotides match TRBD2. Unmatched junction bases numbered 11, after V lost 3 bases and J lost 4 bases. The CDR3 loop spans 17 amino acids. CDR1 and CDR2 (germline): WSHSY, SAAADI. CDR3: CASSDGALLAGAYEQYF. DNA for the CDR3: TGCGCCAGCAGTGATGGAGCGCTACTAGCGGGAGCATACGAGCAGTACTTC.

The genes are TRBV28 and TRBJ2-3, with TRBD2 as a possible D gene (6 bases). CDR3 length: 16 residues. V dropped 6 bases and J dropped 0 bases, with 16 bases sitting between them. Germline-derived CDR1 and CDR2 are MDHEN and SYDVKM. In DNA, the CDR3 is TGTGCCAGCAGGATAGGCGGGGCTACTAGCACAGATACGCAGTATTTT. Translating it yields CASRIGGATSTDTQYF.

V gene TRBV18 combines with J gene TRBJ2-3; 7 nucleotides line up with TRBD2. Trimming removed 2 bases from V and 2 bases from J; junction bases left unmatched: 4. This CDR3 has 15 amino acids. Germline V gives CDR1 KGHSH, CDR2 LQKENI. The CDR3, as DNA: TGTGCCAGCTCACCAGAGACTAGCCTCACAGATACGCAGTATTTT. It codes for CASSPETSLTDTQYF. The full variable domain, with the rest looked up from reference TRBV18 and TRBJ2-3, is NAGVMQNPRHLVRRRGQEARLRCSPMKGHSHVYWYRQLPEEGLKFMVYLQKENIIDESGMPKERFSAEFPKEGPSILRIQQVVRGDSAAYFCASSPETSLTDTQYFGPGTRLTVL.

The chain has TRBV2 and TRBJ1-6; tentative D call: TRBD1 (5 bases). This CDR3 comprises 16 residues. Trimming took 2 bases from V and 9 from J, leaving 17 bases between them. Germline V gene lookup returns CDR1 SNHLY and CDR2 FYNNEI. The CDR3 reads CASSERGAVGVSPLHF. As DNA, the CDR3 is TGTGCCAGCAGTGAAAGGGGTGCGGTTGGAGTTTCACCCCTCCACTTT. Full variable domain (remainder filled in from reference TRBV2 and TRBJ1-6): EPEVTQTPSHQVTQMGQEVILRCVPISNHLYFYWYRQILGQKVEFLVSFYNNEISEKSEIFDDQFSVERPDGSNFTLKIRSTKLEDSAMYFCASSERGAVGVSPLHFGNGTRLTVT.

The chain couples TRBV11-2 to TRBJ2-1, with 11 nucleotides matching TRBD2. CDR1 is SGHAT and CDR2 is FQNNGV in the germline V gene. The CDR3 loop spans 18 amino acids. Trimming cost V 2 bases and J 2 bases; bases outside gene matches: 8. CDR3 region: CASSLLAGGSRAYNEQFF. Written as DNA, the CDR3 is TGTGCCAGCAGCTTATTAGCGGGGGGGAGCCGGGCCTACAATGAGCAGTTCTTC.

This chain uses TRBV18 with TRBJ2-5; 7 bases map to TRBD1. The CDR3 totals 15 residues. Germline V CDR1 and CDR2: KGHSH, LQKENI. J gave up 7 bases and V 4 bases, and 12 bases lay outside the gene matches. The CDR3 DNA follows: TGTGCCAGCTCACTTAACGGACAGGTCGGCGGGACCCAGTACTTC. Its translation: CASSLNGQVGGTQYF.